This TCR beta chain emerged from a study of CD8+CD57+ T cells in acquired aplastic anemia. Study as a whole: Across the sorted CD4+ and CD8+ cells, DNA amounts averaged about 3.1 ug. Study-level results: The same twenty-nine CD8+ CDR3 sequences occurred in patients and in controls.

TCR beta VDJ combinations and CDR3 sequences were profiled from genomic DNA. TCRdb re-derived calls from the reads in MiXCR, one entry per CDR3 protein. Found here are over 150,000 distinct CDR3 sequences, about 52% of them singletons; the top ten hold over 9.5%. Germline CDR1 MGHRA, CDR2 YSYEKL. The CDR3 contains 15 residues. V shed 1 base and J 4 bases; nucleotides not matched to a gene: 5. This clonotype was observed many times. Its antigen is unidentified. Patients sequenced had flow cytometry evidence of CD8+CD57+ cell expansion. The receptor was isolated from a human donor with aplastic anemia. This rearrangement joins TRBV4-1 to TRBJ2-3, with TRBD2 matching 7 bases. The sample comprised sorted CD4+, CD8+, or CD8+CD57+ T cells (not recorded which) from PBMCs. CDR3 bases: TGCGCCAGCAGCCAAGCTCCGCTAGCGGCAGATACGCAGTATTTT. Translating gives CASSQAPLAADTQYF.